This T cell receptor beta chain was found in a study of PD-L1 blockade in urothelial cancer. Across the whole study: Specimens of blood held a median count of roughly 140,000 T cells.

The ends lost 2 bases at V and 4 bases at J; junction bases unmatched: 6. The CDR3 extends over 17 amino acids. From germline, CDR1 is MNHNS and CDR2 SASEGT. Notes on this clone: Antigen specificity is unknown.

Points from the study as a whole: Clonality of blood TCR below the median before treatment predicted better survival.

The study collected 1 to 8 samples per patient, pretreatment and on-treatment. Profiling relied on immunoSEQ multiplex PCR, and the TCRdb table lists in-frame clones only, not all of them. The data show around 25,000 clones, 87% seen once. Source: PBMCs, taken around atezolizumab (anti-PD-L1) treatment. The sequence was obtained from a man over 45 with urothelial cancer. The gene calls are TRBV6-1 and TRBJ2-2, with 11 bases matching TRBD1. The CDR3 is CASSERGQGVGTGELFF. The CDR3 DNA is TGTGCCAGCAGTGAAAGGGGACAGGGGGTCGGCACCGGGGAGCTGTTTTTT.